A selection of T cell receptor beta chains follows, all from one sample in a study of neurological immune-mediated disorders. TCRdb itself ran the 5' RACE reads through MiXCR, one entry per CDR3 protein. The table lists about 45,000 distinct CDR3 sequences, approximately 13% of them singletons. Sequenced sample: PBMCs. These TCRs come from a man younger than 45 in good health. Both conserved end residues are part of each CDR3. D genes are given only for firm matches. Clone size, where shown, is once, few, many, or a class for clones that have expanded.

v_gene	d_gene	abundance	j_gene	CDR3nt	CDR3aa
TRBV20-1	TRBD2	many	TRBJ2-1	TGCAGTGCCCCAGGACTAGTTTCCTACAATGAGCAGTTCTTC	CSAPGLVSYNEQFF
TRBV5-1	.	many	TRBJ2-5	TGCGCCAGCAGCCAGGTGGCTAATGGGATTGGAGAGACCCAGTACTTC	CASSQVANGIGETQYF
TRBV3-1	TRBD2	many	TRBJ2-2	TGTGCCAGCAGCCTTTGGGGAGGGACGAACACCGGGGAGCTGTTTTTT	CASSLWGGTNTGELFF
TRBV7-9	.	.	TRBJ1-5	TGTGCCAGCAGCGTAAACCGGGGGGGCTACAATCAGCCCCAGCATTTT	CASSVNRGGYNQPQHF
TRBV5-1	.	few	TRBJ1-1	TGCGCCAGCAGCCGGGATGCGGGGGCCTGGAACACTGAAGCTTTCTTT	CASSRDAGAWNTEAFF
TRBV12-3/TRBV12-4	.	many	TRBJ2-3	TGTGCCAGCACCACAGGGGGGGCAGATACGCAGTATTTT	CASTTGGADTQYF
TRBV10-3	TRBD1	many	TRBJ2-6	TGTGCCATCAGCCCGGACAGGGGTTCCTATTCTGGGGCCAACGTCCTGACTTTC	CAISPDRGSYSGANVLTF
TRBV20-1	.	many	TRBJ1-5	TGCAGTGCCCTCTCCGTTGGACAGAGCAATCAGCCCCAGCATTTT	CSALSVGQSNQPQHF
TRBV5-1	TRBD1	many	TRBJ2-7	TGCGCCAGCAGCCCCCGTGGGACAGGTGGCGGCGAGCAGTACTTC	CASSPRGTGGGEQYF
TRBV20-1	.	many	TRBJ2-5	TGCAGTGCTAGAGATCTTCCTGCGGGCGCGCGCCCGGGGGAGACCCAGTACTTC	CSARDLPAGARPGETQYF
TRBV5-5	.	many	TRBJ2-7	TGTGCCAGCAGCTTGTTAGCAGGGAAGAGTGAGCAGTACTTC	CASSLLAGKSEQYF
TRBV9	.	many	TRBJ2-3	TGTGCCAGCAGCGGGCTGACTTTCCCCCTCGGAGATACGCAGTATTTT	CASSGLTFPLGDTQYF
TRBV10-3	.	many	TRBJ2-7	TGTGCCATCAGTGAGTCGACGAAGGGGCAGTACTTC	CAISESTKGQYF
TRBV5-1	.	many	TRBJ1-4	TGCGCCAGCAGCTCCGGGACAACTAATGAAAAACTGTTTTTT	CASSSGTTNEKLFF
TRBV10-3	TRBD2	medium-sized	TRBJ2-7	TGTGCCATCAGCGCGGGAGGTTACACCTACGAGCAGTACTTC	CAISAGGYTYEQYF
TRBV19	.	few	TRBJ2-7	TGTGCCAGTAGTATCGGAGGACTATCCTACGAGCAGTACTTC	CASSIGGLSYEQYF
TRBV6-5	TRBD2	.	TRBJ2-1	TGTGCCAGCGGCGGCGGGAGGGGTGAGCAGTTCTTC	CASGGGRGEQFF
TRBV5-1	TRBD1	many	TRBJ2-5	TGCGCCAGCAGCTTGGATTCACAGGGGGCAGAGACCCAGTACTTC	CASSLDSQGAETQYF
TRBV29-1	.	many	TRBJ2-4	TGCAGCGTTGAAAGGATAGCCAAAAACATTCAGTACTTC	CSVERIAKNIQYF
TRBV18	TRBD1	few	TRBJ2-1	TGTGCCAGCTCCGGGACAGGGCCCCAGGGTCTGAGCAATGAGCAGTTCTTC	CASSGTGPQGLSNEQFF
TRBV5-1	TRBD2	many	TRBJ2-1	TGCGCCAGCAGCCCCGAGACGGGAGGGCCCACTGAGCAGTTCTTC	CASSPETGGPTEQFF
TRBV20-1	TRBD1	many	TRBJ1-5	TGCAGTGCAGGAACCGGGACAGGGGGAGAGCAGCCCCAGCATTTT	CSAGTGTGGEQPQHF
TRBV27	.	.	TRBJ1-1	TGTGCCAGCAGTCTCGGGACTCGAACTGAAGCTTTCTTT	CASSLGTRTEAFF
TRBV20-1	.	few	TRBJ2-5	TGCAGTGCCCCGAAAAGGGGGTACGGGGCAGAGACCCAGTACTTC	CSAPKRGYGAETQYF
TRBV5-1	TRBD1	many	TRBJ1-2	TGCGCCAGCAGCTTGGAGGGGGCAGGCTACACCTTC	CASSLEGAGYTF
TRBV7-9	TRBD1	few	TRBJ2-1	TGTGCCAGCCGGACAGGGCGGGTTGGAAATGAGCAGTTCTTC	CASRTGRVGNEQFF
TRBV18	TRBD1	many	TRBJ2-6	TGTGCCAGCTCACCGACAGGGTCTGGGGCCAACGTCCTGACTTTC	CASSPTGSGANVLTF
TRBV20-1	.	many	TRBJ1-2	TGCAGTGCTAGGGTGCCGGGGGCCGGCTACACCTTC	CSARVPGAGYTF
TRBV28	.	many	TRBJ2-3	TGTGCCAGCAGTTTCGGTACTTTACAGTCCACAGATACGCAGTATTTT	CASSFGTLQSTDTQYF
TRBV28	.	.	TRBJ2-7	TGTGCCAGCAGCCCTTATTCCCACGCCTACGAGCAGTACTTC	CASSPYSHAYEQYF
TRBV5-1	.	many	TRBJ2-3	TGCGCCAGCAGTAGGGGGTCCCCAGATACGCAGTATTTT	CASSRGSPDTQYF
TRBV19	.	few	TRBJ2-3	TGTGCCAGTAGTGATCGGCCAGTCACAGATACGCAGTATTTT	CASSDRPVTDTQYF
TRBV5-6	.	many	TRBJ2-2	TGTGCCAGCAGCTTGGCAGGACAGAACACCGGGGAGCTGTTTTTT	CASSLAGQNTGELFF
TRBV9	.	many	TRBJ2-5	TGTGCCAGCAGCGTCGGGGATGCCCAGGCCCAGTACTTC	CASSVGDAQAQYF
TRBV20-1	.	many	TRBJ1-2	TGCAGTGCTAGATTGCCAGAGAACTATGGCTACACCTTC	CSARLPENYGYTF
TRBV7-3	.	many	TRBJ1-6	TGTGCCAGCAGCTCCTATAATTCACCCCTCCACTTT	CASSSYNSPLHF
TRBV10-2	TRBD1	many	TRBJ2-6	TGCGCCAGCAATCGGGACAGGGAGGCTGGGGCCAACGTCCTGACTTTC	CASNRDREAGANVLTF
TRBV29-1	.	many	TRBJ2-1	TGCAGCGTTGGCCGGGACTGGGAATACAATGAGCAGTTCTTC	CSVGRDWEYNEQFF
TRBV5-1	TRBD1	many	TRBJ2-2	TGCGCCAGCAGCGACCCGACAGGGTTCGGCGGGGAGCTGTTTTTT	CASSDPTGFGGELFF
TRBV20-1	TRBD2	many	TRBJ2-4	TGCAGTGCTTCCAGCTTTAGCGGGAGTTCCAAAAACATTCAGTACTTC	CSASSFSGSSKNIQYF
TRBV20-1	.	many	TRBJ2-7	TGCAGTGCTAGAGGACAGTGGATAATTAACTACGAGCAGTACTTC	CSARGQWIINYEQYF
TRBV11-2	TRBD2	many	TRBJ2-5	TGTGCCAGCAGCGTACCTAGCGGAGGGGCGGAGACCCAGTACTTC	CASSVPSGGAETQYF
TRBV28	TRBD2	many	TRBJ2-3	TGTGCCAGCAGTCCTGTGGGACTAGCGGGAGGGCCCACAGATACGCAGTATTTT	CASSPVGLAGGPTDTQYF
TRBV18	.	many	TRBJ2-5	TGTGCCAGCTCAAGAGAACAGTCGACGGTCGAGACCCAGTACTTC	CASSREQSTVETQYF
TRBV5-1	TRBD2	many	TRBJ2-1	TGCGCCAGCAGCTTGGGCGGGACTAGCGATTACAATGAGCAGTTCTTC	CASSLGGTSDYNEQFF